The rows below give T cell receptor beta chains drawn from one sample of a study of cytomegalovirus exposure and HLA in healthy donors. The table came from immunoSEQ multiplex PCR; TCRdb's copy has only in-frame clones and leaves some out. Among roughly 100,000 clones listed, roughly 60% were seen once. Sequencing was done on a sample of PBMCs. These receptors were obtained from a human donor in good health. The CDR3 runs from the conserved cysteine through the conserved F or W. A D gene is named only where the DNA matches it firmly.

J	D	V	CDR3	DNA
TRBJ2-5	TRBD2	TRBV18	CASSPRRGETQYF	TGTGCCAGCTCACCAAGGCGGGGGGAGACCCAGTACTTC
TRBJ2-1	TRBD2	TRBV5-6	CASSLAASGRNEQFF	TGTGCCAGCAGCTTGGCGGCTAGCGGGAGAAATGAGCAGTTCTTC
TRBJ2-7	TRBD2	TRBV10-3	CAISGPGGYEQYF	TGTGCCATCAGTGGTCCGGGGGGCTACGAGCAGTACTTC
TRBJ2-5	NA	TRBV6-8	CASSYGWAQGLKTQYF	TGTGCCAGCAGCTATGGGTGGGCACAGGGCTTGAAGACCCAGTACTTC
TRBJ1-1	NA	TRBV18	CASSPPGLLNTEAFF	TGTGCCAGCTCACCCCCCGGTCTGTTGAACACTGAAGCTTTCTTT
TRBJ2-2	NA	TRBV2	CASRSDSETGELFF	TGTGCCAGCAGGTCCGACAGCGAGACCGGGGAGCTGTTTTTT
TRBJ2-7	NA	TRBV7-6	CASSLQGYEQYF	TGTGCCAGCAGCTTACAGGGTTACGAGCAGTACTTC
TRBJ2-7	TRBD2	TRBV5-1	CASSSIAGSSYEQYF	TGCGCCAGCAGCTCTATAGCGGGGAGCTCCTACGAGCAGTACTTC
TRBJ1-6	NA	TRBV2	CASSGNSKTNSPLHF	TGTGCCAGCAGTGGCAACAGCAAGACAAATTCACCCCTCCACTTT
TRBJ2-5	NA	TRBV7-6	CASSQQGWETQYF	TGTGCCAGCAGCCAACAGGGATGGGAGACCCAGTACTTC
TRBJ2-1	NA	TRBV2	CASSVQGSYNEQFF	TGTGCCAGCAGTGTCCAGGGATCCTACAATGAGCAGTTCTTC